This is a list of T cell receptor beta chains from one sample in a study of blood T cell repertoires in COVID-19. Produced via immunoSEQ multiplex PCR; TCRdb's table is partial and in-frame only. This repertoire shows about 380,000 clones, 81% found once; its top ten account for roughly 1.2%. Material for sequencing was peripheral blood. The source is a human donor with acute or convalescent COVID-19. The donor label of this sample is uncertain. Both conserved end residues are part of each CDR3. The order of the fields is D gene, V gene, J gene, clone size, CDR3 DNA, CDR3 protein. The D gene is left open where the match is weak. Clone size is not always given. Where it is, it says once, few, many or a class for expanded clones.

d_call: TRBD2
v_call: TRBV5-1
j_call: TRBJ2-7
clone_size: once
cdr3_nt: TGCGCCAGCAGCTTTAGCGGGAGTGCCTACGAGCAGTACTTC
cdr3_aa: CASSFSGSAYEQYF

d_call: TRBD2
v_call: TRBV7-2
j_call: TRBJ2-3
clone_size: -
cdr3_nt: TGTGCCAGCAGCTTAGAGGGACTAGCTATAGATACGCAGTATTTT
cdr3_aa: CASSLEGLAIDTQYF

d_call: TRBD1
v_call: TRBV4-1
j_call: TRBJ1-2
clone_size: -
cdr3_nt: TGCGCCAGCAGCCAAGGTGGAGGGGGCTCCTATGGCTACACCTTC
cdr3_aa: CASSQGGGGSYGYTF

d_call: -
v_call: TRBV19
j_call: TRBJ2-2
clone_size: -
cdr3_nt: TGTGCCAGTAGTCCGAGCCGGGTGCCCACCGGGGAGCTGTTTTTT
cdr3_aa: CASSPSRVPTGELFF

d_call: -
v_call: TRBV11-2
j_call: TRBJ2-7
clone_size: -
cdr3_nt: TGTGCCAGCAGCTTAGAGGGAGGACGGTACTACGAGCAGTACTTC
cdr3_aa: CASSLEGGRYYEQYF

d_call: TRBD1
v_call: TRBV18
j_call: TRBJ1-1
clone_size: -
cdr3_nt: TGTGCCAGCACGCAGGGGGTGGGAACTGAAGCTTTCTTT
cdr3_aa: CASTQGVGTEAFF

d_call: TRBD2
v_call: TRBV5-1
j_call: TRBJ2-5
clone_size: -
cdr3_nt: TGCGCCAGCAGCAGGGCCGGGGGGGAGACCCAGTACTTC
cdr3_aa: CASSRAGGETQYF

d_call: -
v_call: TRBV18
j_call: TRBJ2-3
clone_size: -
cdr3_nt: TGTGCCAGCTCACCGTTACGGGACACAGATACGCAGTATTTT
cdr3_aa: CASSPLRDTDTQYF

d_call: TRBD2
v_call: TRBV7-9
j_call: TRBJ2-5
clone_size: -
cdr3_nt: TGTGCCAGCAGCCCCGAACTAGCGGGGAACCAAGAGACCCAGTACTTC
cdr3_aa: CASSPELAGNQETQYF

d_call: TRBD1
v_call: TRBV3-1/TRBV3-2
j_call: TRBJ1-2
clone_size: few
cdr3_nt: TGTGCCAGCAGCCCCCCGGGACAGGGCCGTGGCTACACCTTC
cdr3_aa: CASSPPGQGRGYTF

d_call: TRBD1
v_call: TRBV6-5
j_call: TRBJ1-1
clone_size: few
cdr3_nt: TGTGCCAGCACCCTGGACAGGGGTGGCATCACTGAAGCTTTCTTT
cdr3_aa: CASTLDRGGITEAFF

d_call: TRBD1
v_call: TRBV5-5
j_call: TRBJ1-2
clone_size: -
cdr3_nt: TGTGCCAGCAGCTTGACCGGGACAGGGTTCGGCTACACCTTC
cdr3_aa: CASSLTGTGFGYTF

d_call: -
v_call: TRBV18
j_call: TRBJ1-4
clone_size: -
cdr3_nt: TGTGCCAGCTCACTGGAAAGGACAGTTAATGAAAAACTGTTTTTT
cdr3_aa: CASSLERTVNEKLFF

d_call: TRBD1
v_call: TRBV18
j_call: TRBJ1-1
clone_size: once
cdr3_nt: TGTGCCAGCTCACCATTAGAACAGGGGTCGAACACTGAAGCTTTCTTT
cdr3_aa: CASSPLEQGSNTEAFF

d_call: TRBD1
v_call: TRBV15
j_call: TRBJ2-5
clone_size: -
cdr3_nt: TGTGCCACCAGGACGACAGGGATTTTTCAAGAGACCCAGTACTTC
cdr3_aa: CATRTTGIFQETQYF

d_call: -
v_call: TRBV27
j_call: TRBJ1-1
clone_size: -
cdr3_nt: TGTGCCAGCAGTTTAAGGGTAGAAGTGGCAGGGTTTGAGTCTGCTGAAGCTTTCTTT
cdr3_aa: CASSLRVEVAGFESAEAFF

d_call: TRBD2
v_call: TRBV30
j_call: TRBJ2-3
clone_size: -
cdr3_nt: TGTGCCTATGGCGGCGGGAGGGGTGTAGATACGCAGTATTTT
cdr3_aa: CAYGGGRGVDTQYF

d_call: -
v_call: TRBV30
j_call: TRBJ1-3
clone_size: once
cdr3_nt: TGTGCCTGGGGTACAGGGCCTGGAAACACCATATATTTT
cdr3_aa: CAWGTGPGNTIYF

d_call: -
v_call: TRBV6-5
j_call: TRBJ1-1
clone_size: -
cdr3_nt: TGTGCCAGCAATTGGCGGTACACTGAAGCTTTCTTT
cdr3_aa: CASNWRYTEAFF

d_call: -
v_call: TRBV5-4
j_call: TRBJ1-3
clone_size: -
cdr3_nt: TGTGCCAGCAGCTTGGCCGTCCCGGACGGGATCTCTGGAAACACCATATATTTT
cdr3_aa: CASSLAVPDGISGNTIYF

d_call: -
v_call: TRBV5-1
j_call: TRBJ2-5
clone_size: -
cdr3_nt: TGCGCCAGCAGCTCCACGGGGTCAGTGGAGACCCAGTACTTC
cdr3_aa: CASSSTGSVETQYF

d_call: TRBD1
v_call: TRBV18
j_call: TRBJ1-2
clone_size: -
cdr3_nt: TGTGCCAGCTCACCACGGCAGGGGGTGGATGGCTACACCTTC
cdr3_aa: CASSPRQGVDGYTF

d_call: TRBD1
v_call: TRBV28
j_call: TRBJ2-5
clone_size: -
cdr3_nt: TGTGCCAGCGGACCGACAGGGGGCGTTTGGGAGACCCAGTACTTC
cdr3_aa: CASGPTGGVWETQYF

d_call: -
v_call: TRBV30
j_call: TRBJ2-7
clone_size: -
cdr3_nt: TGTGCCTGGAGTCTGGGGGCCTCCTTCTACGAGCAGTACTTC
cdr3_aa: CAWSLGASFYEQYF

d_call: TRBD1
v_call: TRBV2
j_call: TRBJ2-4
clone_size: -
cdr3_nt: TGTGCCAGCAGTTTAACCGGGACAGGGCAAAACATTCAGTACTTC
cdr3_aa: CASSLTGTGQNIQYF

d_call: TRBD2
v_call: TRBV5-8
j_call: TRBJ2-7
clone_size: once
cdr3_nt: TGTGCCACTGCCCGGGGGGGGCACTACGAGCAGTACTTC
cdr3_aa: CATARGGHYEQYF

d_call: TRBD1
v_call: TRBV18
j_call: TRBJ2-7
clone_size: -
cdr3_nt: TGTGCCAGCTCACGCGCCCGGGACAGGGGTATCTACGAGCAGTACTTC
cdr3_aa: CASSRARDRGIYEQYF

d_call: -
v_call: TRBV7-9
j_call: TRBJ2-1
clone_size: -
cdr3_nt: TGTGCCAGCAGCCCGGGACAATCGGGCAATGAGCAGTTCTTC
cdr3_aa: CASSPGQSGNEQFF

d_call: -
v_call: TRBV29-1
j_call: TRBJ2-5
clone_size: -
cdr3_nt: TGCGGCGCCGCGCGGGGGCGAGGCCAAGAGACCCAGTACTTC
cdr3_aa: CGAARGRGQETQYF

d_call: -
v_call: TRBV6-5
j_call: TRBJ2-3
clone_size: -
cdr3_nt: TGTGCCAGCAGGGCCGGGGGCACAGATACGCAGTATTTT
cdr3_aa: CASRAGGTDTQYF

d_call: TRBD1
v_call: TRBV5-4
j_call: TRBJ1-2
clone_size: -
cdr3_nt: TGTGCCAGCAGCTTTGGTCTGGGACAGGGGACCTATGGCTACACCTTC
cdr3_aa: CASSFGLGQGTYGYTF

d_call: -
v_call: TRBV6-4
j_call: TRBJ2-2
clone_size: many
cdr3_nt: TGTGCCAGCAGACTAGCCCGGGGGACCGGGGAGCTGTTTTTT
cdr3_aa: CASRLARGTGELFF